The sequence of this T cell receptor beta chain was determined in a study of T cell repertoires in cytomegalovirus infection (dated by TCRdb to the late 2010s). A note on the overall study: Donor HLA type was relevant to the analysis, because carriage of CMV infection together with the matching HLA type was indicated by public TCR beta signatures.

The research as a whole found: In both this cohort and an independent cohort of 350 or so donors, the cumulative frequency of public TCR beta family members distinguished carriers of CMV infection plus the relevant HLA type. The ex vivo response was dominated by HLA-C-restricted CMV-specific TCR beta clonotypes, which also provided the single most frequent clonotype in two of eight donors.

Including cysteine and phenylalanine, the CDR3 has 15 amino acids. Only the CDR3 region is kept as DNA, spanning 45 bases read in frame from base 1. From a lookup of the germline V gene, CDR1 and CDR2 are KGHSH and LQKENI. Unmatched junction bases come to 3, with V trimmed by 5 bases and J by 2 bases. With regard to this clonotype: Its binding antigen is unknown. Per-base quality was not reported, and no clone a single base away is much larger than it.

Sequencing relied on an Illumina HiSeq 1500. The public reads were quality trimmed at Q25 with fastp and then assembled into clones with MiXCR by TCRdb, keeping productive beta chains. Under each unique CDR3 protein, matching rows form one entry showing the most common genes and DNA. Counted in this sample were 400,000 to 550,000 distinct CDR3 sequences; around 11% of them appeared once. Of the sample, roughly a tenth is held by the ten largest clones. The specimen was PBMCs. The TCR was taken from a human donor in good health (CMV status not recorded). Some clones in this sample may be carry-over from other donors' samples. In this chain, TRBV18 is recombined with TRBJ2-6; 7 nucleotides in the junction match TRBD1. The nucleotides are TGTGCCAGCTCATCGACAGGGACTGGGGCCAACGTCCTGACTTTC. It is translated as CASSSTGTGANVLTF. The full variable domain, completed from the reference TRBV18 and TRBJ2-6 proteins outside the CDR3, reads NAGVMQNPRHLVRRRGQEARLRCSPMKGHSHVYWYRQLPEEGLKFMVYLQKENIIDESGMPKERFSAEFPKEGPSILRIQQVVRGDSAAYFCASSSTGTGANVLTFGAGSRLTVL.